These 5 T cell receptor beta chains originate from one sample sequenced in a study of OX40 agonist ivuxolimab in advanced cancers. Sequencing was performed with immunoSEQ multiplex PCR; in TCRdb, only in-frame clones are kept and a portion is missing. The sample lists 50,000 to 70,000 clones; approximately 83% were seen once. The sample consisted of CD4+ or CD8+ T cells sorted from blood, taken in a trial of the OX40 agonist ivuxolimab. The receptors were gathered from an adult with an advanced solid tumor such as melanoma, head and neck, liver or kidney cancer.

The V call is TRBV28, the J call TRBJ1-6; TRBD1 is a possible D gene (5 bases). The CDR3 totals 16 residues. V dropped 5 bases and J dropped 5 bases, with 16 bases sitting between them. The germline CDR1 and CDR2 sequences are MDHEN and SYDVKM. CDR3 residues: CASSNALGRDNSPLHF. CDR3 sequence (DNA): TGTGCCAGCAGTAACGCCTTGGGACGGGATAATTCACCCCTCCACTTT.

The V call is TRBV6-5, the J call TRBJ1-1; D is ambiguous. Trimming pared 7 bases from V and 3 bases from J, leaving 15 bases between. Germline CDR1 and CDR2: MNHEY and SVGAGI. The CDR3 contains 14 residues. This CDR3 reads CASNHLGQDTEAFF. The CDR3, as DNA: TGTGCCAGCAACCACTTGGGCCAGGACACTGAAGCTTTCTTT.

This clone was seen only a few times. This chain uses TRBV14 with TRBJ1-1, with D perhaps TRBD1 (5 bases). The germline CDR1 and CDR2 sequences are SGHDN and FVKESK. V was pared by 4 bases and J by 3 bases, with 15 bases between. The CDR3 sequence is 15 residues long. CDR3 coding DNA: TGTGCCAGCAGCCTAAGGCCAGGGTATGACACTGAAGCTTTCTTT. Translation: CASSLRPGYDTEAFF.

The V call is TRBV7-3, the J call TRBJ2-5; 8 positions match TRBD1. The closer fit of TRBJ2-7 to the DNA end suggests the J call may be wrong. The germline V gene encodes CDR1 SGHTA and CDR2 FQGTGA. CDR3 length equals 16 residues. CDR3 residues: CASSQQPTGEPYEQYF. The CDR3 DNA follows: TGTGCCAGCAGTCAACAACCGACAGGGGAGCCCTACGAGCAGTACTTC.

V usage is TRBV27 and J usage is TRBJ1-2; the D gene is possibly TRBD1 (6 bases). The CDR3 extends over 14 amino acids. Germline V lookup: CDR1 MNHEY, CDR2 SMNVEV (reference sequence). The V gene lost 1 base and the J gene lost 6 bases, with 12 bases spanning the gap. The CDR3 coding sequence is TGTGCCAGCAGTTTATTCGGGGGCGCCGATGGCTACACCTTC. It codes for CASSLFGGADGYTF.